A selection of T cell receptor beta chains follows, all from one sample in a study of metastatic and nonmetastatic thyroid tumors. TCRdb re-called the PCR reads via MiXCR. Found here are almost 85,000 clones, roughly an eighth of them singletons; the top ten hold around 9%. The sequenced sample consisted of tumor tissue. Receptors originate from a female donor with papillary thyroid cancer or a benign thyroid nodule (not recorded which). Some clones in this sample may be carry-over from other donors' samples. Each CDR3 is given with its conserved first and last residue. The order of the fields is clone size, D gene, V gene, J gene, CDR3 DNA, CDR3 protein. D genes are given only for firm matches. Expanded clones get a size class; other rows say once, few or many, or leave the size out.

>many|TRBD1|TRBV5-1|TRBJ2-1
TGCGCCAGCAGCTTGGACAGGGGGCAGATCAATGAGCAGTTCTTC
CASSLDRGQINEQFF
>many|TRBD2|TRBV20-1|TRBJ2-1
TGCAGTGCTAGAGCTAGCGGGAGGCACAACAATGAGCAGTTCTTC
CSARASGRHNNEQFF
>many|NA|TRBV6-5|TRBJ1-1
TGTGCCAGCAGTTACCGGGGGAGTGAAGCTTTCTTT
CASSYRGSEAFF
>many|NA|TRBV29-1|TRBJ1-1
TGCAGCGCCCGGGACATTTTTAACACTGAAGCTTTCTTT
CSARDIFNTEAFF
>few|NA|TRBV10-3|TRBJ1-2
TGTGCCATCAGTGAGTCGAGCGTCCAGCCCCACGGTAGCTACACCTTC
CAISESSVQPHGSYTF
>NA|NA|TRBV4-1|TRBJ1-5
TGCGCCAGCAGCCGATCTTGGACCTCACCCTACCATCAGCCCCAGCATTTT
CASSRSWTSPYHQPQHF
>NA|NA|TRBV2|TRBJ2-6
TGTGCCAGCAGTTACTTGAGCTCTGGGGCCAACGTCCTGACTTTC
CASSYLSSGANVLTF
>many|NA|TRBV27|TRBJ2-7
TGTGCCAGCAGCCAGGACTCCACCTACGAGCAGTACTTC
CASSQDSTYEQYF
>many|NA|TRBV5-1|TRBJ2-7
TGCGCCAGCAGCTCGGATTACTACGAGCAGTACTTC
CASSSDYYEQYF
>many|TRBD1|TRBV19|TRBJ2-4
TGTGCCAGTAGTATGGTGCAAAGGGGGCTGGCCAAAAACATTCAGTACTTC
CASSMVQRGLAKNIQYF
>many|NA|TRBV5-6|TRBJ1-3
TGTGCCAGCAGCTTCGGGGCGTACTCTGGAAACACCATATATTTT
CASSFGAYSGNTIYF
>NA|TRBD1|TRBV18|TRBJ2-5
TGTGCCAGCTCACTCCGACAGGGAGAGACCCAGTACTTC
CASSLRQGETQYF
>many|TRBD2|TRBV28|TRBJ2-7
TGTGCCAGCACACTCGTGACCGGGACTAGGTTCGTCTACGAGCAGTACTTC
CASTLVTGTRFVYEQYF
>many|NA|TRBV2|TRBJ2-5
TGTGCCAGCAGTGCACGATTTGGGACTCCCATAGGGGAGGAGACCCAGTACTTC
CASSARFGTPIGEETQYF
>many|NA|TRBV7-9|TRBJ1-5
TGTGCCAGCAGCATCGATAGCAATCAGCCCCAGCATTTT
CASSIDSNQPQHF
>once|NA|TRBV20-1|TRBJ2-3
TGCAGTGCTAGGGTCAGGTCACATACGCAGTATTTT
CSARVRSHTQYF
>many|NA|TRBV3-1|TRBJ2-7
TGTGCCAGCAGCCAAGACGGACGGGACTACGAGCAGTACTTC
CASSQDGRDYEQYF
>many|NA|TRBV9|TRBJ1-2
TGTGCCAGCAGCGTAGGTGAACCAAACTATGGCTACACCTTC
CASSVGEPNYGYTF
>few|NA|TRBV3-1|TRBJ1-4
TGTGCCAGCAGCCAGGGGGTGGAAAAACTGTTTTTT
CASSQGVEKLFF
>many|TRBD1|TRBV5-1|TRBJ1-3
TGCGCCAGCAGCCTGCGACAGGGAAACGGTGCAAACACCATATATTTT
CASSLRQGNGANTIYF
>many|NA|TRBV6-1|TRBJ1-1
TGTGCCAGCAGGTCTAGCTATGAAGCTTTCTTT
CASRSSYEAFF
>many|NA|TRBV19|TRBJ2-5
TGTGCCAGTGCAGGGGGGACTATCAACGCCCAGTACTTC
CASAGGTINAQYF
>many|NA|TRBV7-9|TRBJ1-1
TGTGCCAGCAGCGTGGGGACTGGCGAAGCTTTCTTT
CASSVGTGEAFF
>NA|NA|TRBV3-1|TRBJ2-3
TGTGCCAGCAGCCAAGATCAACAGGGCACAGATACGCAGTATTTT
CASSQDQQGTDTQYF
>many|NA|TRBV24-1|TRBJ2-2
TGTGCCACCAGTGATACCGGCGACCTCACCGGGGAGCTGTTTTTT
CATSDTGDLTGELFF
>many|TRBD1|TRBV20-1|TRBJ1-1
TGCAGTGCTAGAGATCCGAGGGGGCAGAGGAACACTGAAGCTTTCTTT
CSARDPRGQRNTEAFF
>few|NA|TRBV6-2/TRBV6-3|TRBJ2-5
TGTGCCAGCAGTTATCGGACAGCACAAGATACCCAGTACTTC
CASSYRTAQDTQYF
>many|TRBD1|TRBV3-1|TRBJ2-2
TGTGCCAGCAGCCAAGGACAGGGGTCCGGGGAGCTGTTTTTT
CASSQGQGSGELFF
>many|NA|TRBV2|TRBJ2-5
TGTGCCAGCAGTGAAGCGGGGGAGACCCAGTACTTC
CASSEAGETQYF
>many|NA|TRBV15|TRBJ2-5
TGTGCCACCAGCACCCGAAGGGGAGCAGAGACCCAGTACTTC
CATSTRRGAETQYF
>many|TRBD2|TRBV19|TRBJ2-1
TGTGCCAGTAGCCCAGGACTAGATCGTGAGCAGTTCTTC
CASSPGLDREQFF
>NA|TRBD1|TRBV5-6|TRBJ2-2
TGTGCCAGCAGCTTCGGGACAGGGTCGAACACCGGGGAGCTGTTTTTT
CASSFGTGSNTGELFF
>many|TRBD1|TRBV3-1|TRBJ2-7
TGTGCCAGCAGCCAAGGCCCGGGACAGGGATACGAGCAGTACTTC
CASSQGPGQGYEQYF
>many|TRBD2|TRBV7-6|TRBJ2-5
TGTGCCAGCAGCCCCCAAGGGACTAGCGGGAGAGAGACCCAGTACTTC
CASSPQGTSGRETQYF
>many|NA|TRBV20-1|TRBJ2-3
TGCAGTGCTAGGGTCAGGGCAGATACGCAGTATTTT
CSARVRADTQYF
>many|NA|TRBV20-1|TRBJ2-7
TGCAGTGCTAGTTTCGAGAGAACAGTCTCCTACGAGCAGTACTTC
CSASFERTVSYEQYF
>many|NA|TRBV7-8|TRBJ1-2
TGTGCCAGCAGCCTCGGGCAGCTCTATGGCTACACCTTC
CASSLGQLYGYTF
>many|TRBD2|TRBV13|TRBJ2-3
TGTGCCAGCAGCCCGCCTGGGGGGGTTACGCAGTATTTT
CASSPPGGVTQYF
>medium-sized|NA|TRBV27|TRBJ1-6
TGTGCCAGCAGTTTAATAAAGGGTAGGGCCCTCCACTTT
CASSLIKGRALHF
>many|NA|TRBV19|TRBJ1-3
TGTGCCACCTGGACAGCATCCGGAAACACCATATATTTT
CATWTASGNTIYF
>many|TRBD1|TRBV4-1|TRBJ1-4
TGCGCCAGCAGCCAGAACAGGGGTCCTAATGAAAAACTGTTTTTT
CASSQNRGPNEKLFF
>many|NA|TRBV24-1|TRBJ1-4
TGTGCCACCAGTGATTCGCAGAAACTGTTTTTT
CATSDSQKLFF
>NA|TRBD1|TRBV11-1|TRBJ1-6
TGTGCCAGCAGCCCGTCAGGGGACAGGGGGCTCGTCGCAGGGGCCCTCCACTTT
CASSPSGDRGLVAGALHF
>many|NA|TRBV20-1|TRBJ2-3
TGCAGTGCCCTCCCGGGGAGCACAGATACGCAGTATTTT
CSALPGSTDTQYF
>many|NA|TRBV11-2|TRBJ1-1
TGTGCCAGCAGCTTAGTCGGGGGGGCGAGTAACACTGAAGCTTTCTTT
CASSLVGGASNTEAFF